A single sample is the source of the 5 T cell receptor beta chains below, sequenced in a study of T-cell reconstitution after alpha-beta-depleted transplantation in children. As it was prepared, the TCRbeta library received unique molecular identifiers. MiXCR was run by TCRdb on the PCR reads, yielding one entry per CDR3 protein. The sample lists 150,000 to 200,000 distinct CDR3 sequences, 11% occurring once. The sequencing here drew on PBMCs, taken before TCRalphabeta/CD19-depleted stem cell transplant. The receptors stem from a boy aged 2 to 9 with acute myeloid leukemia, due to receive a stem cell transplant.

Many counts were recorded for this clonotype. V gene TRBV11-1 combines with J gene TRBJ2-3; the D is unclear. Germline V gene data show CDR1 as SGHAT and CDR2 as FQDESV (reference sequence). The CDR3 length is 19 residues. Trimming took 1 base from V and 2 from J, leaving 22 bases between them. DNA for the CDR3: TGTGCCAGCAGCTTAGGAGGTTGGGGAAGCGCACCCACCACAGATACGCAGTATTTT. It yields the protein CASSLGGWGSAPTTDTQYF.

This clonotype was seen at least ten times. This chain joins TRBV12-3 or TRBV12-4 and TRBJ2-5, with 12 bases identical to TRBD2. This CDR3 region has 17 residues. The V and J ends lost 0 bases and 5 bases, in that order; junction bases with no gene match: 7. The CDR3 DNA sequence: TGTGCCAGCAGTTTAGCTTCTAGCGGGGGGGTGTTGGAGACCCAGTACTTC. Translated, it gives CASSLASSGGVLETQYF.

Many counts were recorded for this clonotype. The chain joins TRBV18 to TRBJ2-7; 9 nucleotides line up with TRBD1. V lost 4 bases, J lost 7 bases, and 8 bases stayed unmatched. CDR3 size: 14 residues. In germline, CDR1 is KGHSH, CDR2 LQKENI. As DNA, the CDR3 is TGTGCCAGCTCACGGGACAGGGACCACAGGGAGCAGTACTTC. Protein sequence: CASSRDRDHREQYF.

This clonotype has a count of ten or more. V gene TRBV20-1 combines with J gene TRBJ2-7; D is unresolved. Trimming cost V 3 bases and J 2 bases, with 17 bases left between them. Germline lookup yields CDR1 DFQATT and CDR2 SNEGSKA (reference sequence). The CDR3 loop spans 15 amino acids. Written as DNA, the CDR3 is TGCAGTGCTAGCAATCCTAAGAACGGCGCCTACGAGCAGTACTTC. This sequence encodes CSASNPKNGAYEQYF.

This clonotype was counted at least ten times. The J gene is TRBJ2-7, the V gene TRBV7-9, with no clear D. This CDR3 spans 12 amino acids. Trimming left V 1 base short and J 5 bases short, with 6 bases between. Per germline, CDR1 SEHNR and CDR2 FQNEAQ (reference sequence). CDR3 in DNA: TGTGCCAGCAGCTTAGGGTCTGACGAGCAGTACTTC. This translates into CASSLGSDEQYF.